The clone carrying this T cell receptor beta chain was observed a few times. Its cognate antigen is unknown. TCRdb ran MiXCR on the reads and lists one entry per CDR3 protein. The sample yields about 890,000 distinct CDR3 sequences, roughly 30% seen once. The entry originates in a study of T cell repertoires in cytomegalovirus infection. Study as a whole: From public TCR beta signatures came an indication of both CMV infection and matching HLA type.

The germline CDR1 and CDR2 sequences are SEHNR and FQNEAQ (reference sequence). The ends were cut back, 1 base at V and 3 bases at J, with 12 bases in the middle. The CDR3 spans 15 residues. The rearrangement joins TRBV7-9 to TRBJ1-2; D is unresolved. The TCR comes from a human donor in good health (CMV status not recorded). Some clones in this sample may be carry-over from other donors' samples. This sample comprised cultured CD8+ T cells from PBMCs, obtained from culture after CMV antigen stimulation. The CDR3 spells CASSLGRKSDYGYTF. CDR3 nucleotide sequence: TGTGCCAGCAGCTTAGGTCGGAAAAGCGACTATGGCTACACCTTC.